This is a list of T cell receptor beta chains from one sample in a study of T cells in Graves' hyperthyroidism and ophthalmopathy. TCRdb analysed the multiplex PCR reads with MiXCR anew, one entry per CDR3 protein. The sample shows roughly 710,000 distinct CDR3 sequences, over 35% of them seen only once. The material sequenced was blood. These receptors were taken from a woman in her forties with Graves' hyperthyroidism. The CDR3 runs from the conserved cysteine through the conserved F or W. A D gene is named only where the DNA matches it firmly. For some rows the clone size is stated as once, few or many, or as a class when expanded; others skip it.

clone_size	v_call	d_call	j_call	cdr3_aa	cdr3_nt
-	TRBV2	-	TRBJ1-3	CASTSREAGISNTIYF	TGTGCCAGCACCTCCCGCGAGGCAGGGATATCAAACACCATATATTTT
-	TRBV5-1	-	TRBJ1-1	CASSQVRKNTEAFF	TGCGCCAGCAGCCAAGTACGGAAGAACACTGAAGCTTTCTTT
few	TRBV20-1	-	TRBJ1-2	CSTPGSGTSYGYTF	TGCAGTACCCCAGGCTCCGGGACTTCTTATGGCTACACCTTC
many	TRBV2	-	TRBJ1-3	CASSATGSGNTIYF	TGTGCCAGCAGTGCCACAGGCTCTGGAAACACCATATATTTT
-	TRBV15	-	TRBJ2-3	CATSRGGTSDTQYF	TGTGCCACCAGCAGAGGTGGGACTTCGGATACGCAGTATTTT
many	TRBV25-1	TRBD1	TRBJ2-7	CASAALTAETGDVLYEQYF	TGTGCCAGCGCAGCTCTTACGGCCGAAACAGGGGACGTACTCTACGAGCAGTACTTC
-	TRBV5-1	-	TRBJ2-7	CASSDEFEQYF	TGCGCCAGCAGCGACGAGTTCGAGCAGTACTTC
-	TRBV28	-	TRBJ1-5	CASSPPSGPNQPQHF	TGTGCCAGCAGCCCCCCGTCAGGGCCCAATCAGCCCCAGCATTTT
few	TRBV6-6	TRBD1	TRBJ1-6	CASSWTGKSSYNSPLHF	TGTGCCAGCAGTTGGACAGGGAAAAGCTCCTATAATTCACCCCTCCACTTT
-	TRBV7-9	-	TRBJ1-1	CASSQLNGPGLIQNTEAFF	TGTGCCAGCAGCCAACTCAATGGACCGGGACTCATTCAGAACACTGAAGCTTTCTTT
few	TRBV27	-	TRBJ2-5	CASGPRTRQETQYF	TGTGCCAGCGGACCCAGGACACGACAAGAGACCCAGTACTTC
few	TRBV12-3/TRBV12-4	-	TRBJ1-5	CASSSLHRPDQPQHF	TGTGCCAGCAGTTCCCTACACAGGCCCGATCAGCCCCAGCATTTT
-	TRBV6-6	TRBD1	TRBJ1-1	CASSYLGTGGLREAFF	TGTGCCAGCAGTTACTTGGGGACAGGGGGATTACGTGAAGCTTTCTTT
-	TRBV7-9	TRBD1	TRBJ1-1	CASSSPQGGVTEAFF	TGTGCCAGCAGCTCACCACAGGGGGGAGTCACTGAAGCTTTCTTT
-	TRBV25-1	-	TRBJ1-4	CASSVQGSNEKLFF	TGTGCCAGCAGTGTCCAGGGCTCTAATGAAAAACTGTTTTTT
-	TRBV10-3	TRBD1	TRBJ2-2	CASLRGQGTGELFF	TGTGCCAGCCTCAGGGGGCAAGGGACCGGGGAGCTGTTTTTT
many	TRBV20-1	-	TRBJ1-1	CSARRGGSNTEAFF	TGCAGTGCTAGAAGGGGGGGATCGAACACTGAAGCTTTCTTT